These 14 T cell receptor beta chains share one sample of origin, sequenced in a study of T cells in Graves' hyperthyroidism and ophthalmopathy. Regions amplified from RNA transcripts were the TCR beta CDR3 regions. The study used the HTBI primer set for a first-round RT-PCR of the TCR CDR3. TCRdb used MiXCR to reprocess the multiplex PCR reads, holding one entry per CDR3 protein. The sample lists approximately 700,000 distinct CDR3 sequences; 16% were seen once. Sequencing was performed on blood. Receptors were obtained from a man younger than 35 with Graves' hyperthyroidism.

This clonotype occurred many times. This chain joins TRBV7-2 and TRBJ1-6; D gene uncertain. Trimming removed 6 bases from V and 7 bases from J, with 25 bases in between. This CDR3 has 18 amino acids. In germline, CDR1 is SGHTA, CDR2 FQGNSA. The CDR3 coding sequence is TGTGCCAGCAGAAACAACCCGGGCGGCGGATATATGAATTCACCCCTCCACTTT. This translates into CASRNNPGGGYMNSPLHF.

This clonotype was recorded many times. The chain is built from TRBV5-1 and TRBJ2-7; a possible D gene is TRBD2 (6 bases). The V and J ends lost 0 bases and 2 bases respectively, with 15 bases between them. The germline CDR1 and CDR2 sequences are SGHRS and YFSETQ. The CDR3 length is 16 residues. CDR3 sequence: CASSLAGSGAAYEQYF. For the CDR3, the DNA is TGCGCCAGCAGCTTGGCAGGGTCGGGAGCCGCCTACGAGCAGTACTTC.

The V gene is TRBV6-1, the J gene TRBJ1-2; the match to TRBD1 covers 8 bases. CDR3 length: 13 amino acids. From germline, CDR1 is MNHNS and CDR2 SASEGT. J lost 4 bases, V lost 4 bases, and 2 bases had no gene match. The CDR3 bases are TGTGCCAGCAGTGGACAGGGGAGCTATGGCTACACCTTC. This sequence encodes CASSGQGSYGYTF.

In this sample, this clonotype turned up a few times. The rearrangement uses TRBV20-1 and TRBJ2-4, with D perhaps TRBD2 (5 bases). CDR3 length: 15 residues. Germline values: CDR1 DFQATT, CDR2 SNEGSKA (reference sequence). Trimming cost V 6 bases and J 0 bases, with 15 bases left between them. CDR3 coding DNA: TGCAGTGCAATCGGAGGCCCTCCAGCCAAAAACATTCAGTACTTC. As protein: CSAIGGPPAKNIQYF.

This clonotype was detected many times. The gene calls are TRBV2 and TRBJ2-7; maybe TRBD2 (6 bases). CDR3 length: 17 residues. Germline values: CDR1 SNHLY, CDR2 FYNNEI. V was clipped by 6 bases and J by 1 base, with 22 bases between them. The CDR3 is CASRIPTRPSASYEQYF. The CDR3 DNA reads TGTGCCAGCAGAATACCAACTAGGCCTAGCGCATCCTACGAGCAGTACTTC.

This clonotype was seen only a few times. The CDR3 protein is CASSLVLRSGYTF. CDR3 bases: TGTGCCAGCAGTTTAGTGTTGAGGAGCGGCTACACCTTC. This chain joins TRBV12-3 or TRBV12-4 and TRBJ1-2; no firm D call. V was trimmed by 1 base and J by 8 bases, leaving 11 bases between them. The CDR3 is 13 amino acids.

This clonotype was counted many times. The chain couples TRBV28 to TRBJ1-3; perhaps TRBD1 as D (5 bases). CDR1 and CDR2 from the germline V gene are MDHEN and SYDVKM. Trimming removed 5 bases from V and 4 bases from J, with 18 bases in between. The CDR3 covers 16 residues. Here the CDR3 DNA reads TGTGCCAGCAGTCCATCAGACAGAATCGTAGGAAACACCATATATTTT. Its translation: CASSPSDRIVGNTIYF.

The chain links TRBV7-9 to TRBJ2-1; 13 bases fit TRBD2. This CDR3 spans 16 amino acids. V lost 4 bases, J lost 8 bases, and 8 bases stayed unmatched. Per germline, CDR1 SEHNR and CDR2 FQNEAQ (reference sequence). In DNA form, the CDR3 reads TGTGCCAGCAGCTCACCGGGACTAGCGGGATGTCATGAGCAGTTCTTC. Translating it yields CASSSPGLAGCHEQFF.

Many counts were recorded for this clonotype. Here the CDR3 DNA reads TGTGCCAGCAGTGCAACCAGCGGGCCTCGCTACAATGAGCAGTTCTTC. Its protein product is CASSATSGPRYNEQFF. This chain connects TRBV6-1 to TRBJ2-1, with D possibly being TRBD2 (6 bases). V was pared by 4 bases and J by 3 bases, with 16 bases between. The V gene's germline CDR1 is MNHNS and CDR2 SASEGT. This CDR3 is 16 amino acids long.

Worth noting for this clonotype: This may come from a read error, since a much larger clone is one base off. This chain joins TRBV6-1 and TRBJ2-3; either TRBD1 or TRBD2 may supply D (6 bases each). CDR1 and CDR2 (germline): MNHNS, SASEGT. The CDR3 spans 16 residues. V was pared by 10 bases and J by 3 bases, with 23 bases between. The CDR3, as DNA: TGTGCCAACAGAGTGACCGAGGGGGGTTTTACAGATACGCAGTATTTT. This translates into CANRVTEGGFTDTQYF.

V gene TRBV25-1 combines with J gene TRBJ1-5; TRBD1 might be the D (5 bases). Germline V gives CDR1 MGHDK, CDR2 SYGVNS. The CDR3 runs 14 residues. V was trimmed by 8 bases and J by 6 bases, leaving 17 bases between them. The chain's CDR3 is CASSMAGLAQPQHF. CDR3 sequence (DNA): TGTGCCAGCTCCATGGCAGGGTTGGCTCAGCCCCAGCATTTT.

At least ten counts were recorded for this clonotype. This rearrangement joins TRBV28 to TRBJ2-6; unclear D gene. Trimming took off 2 bases at V and 0 bases at J, with 2 bases between the two ends. CDR3 length: 14 residues. Germline lookup yields CDR1 MDHEN and CDR2 SYDVKM. Here the CDR3 DNA reads TGTGCCAGCAGTTTACACTCTGGGGCCAACGTCCTGACTTTC. This encodes CASSLHSGANVLTF.

The V call is TRBV11-2, the J call TRBJ2-1; 10 bases match TRBD2. CDR3 length: 18 residues. Germline trimming cut 1 base from V and 4 bases from J; bases unmatched to any gene: 10. Germline V gene data show CDR1 as SGHAT and CDR2 as FQNNGV. CDR3 DNA sequence: TGTGCCAGCAGCTTAGGGGTTAGCGGGGGGAATCTATACAATGAGCAGTTCTTC. Translating gives CASSLGVSGGNLYNEQFF.

This clonotype came up many times. The rearrangement links TRBV28 to TRBJ2-7, with 8 bases lining up with TRBD1. Germline V gene sequence: CDR1 MDHEN, CDR2 SYDVKM. The length of the CDR3 is 16 residues. Trimming removed 6 bases from V and 3 bases from J; junction bases left unmatched: 13. CDR3 bases: TGTGCCAGCAGACCGGCGCCCGGACAGGGACACTACGAGCAGTACTTC. This translates into CASRPAPGQGHYEQYF. The variable domain in full, completed from reference TRBV28 and TRBJ2-7, reads DVKVTQSSRYLVKRTGEKVFLECVQDMDHENMFWYRQDPGLGLRLIYFSYDVKMKEKGDIPEGYSVSREKKERFSLILESASTNQTSMYLCASRPAPGQGHYEQYFGPGTRLTVT.